The 32 T cell receptor beta chains below all came from one sample that was sequenced in a study of shared clonotypes between healthy human individuals. The repertoire was sequenced with immunoSEQ multiplex PCR; TCRdb's copy has only in-frame clones and lacks some. The table lists approximately 510,000 clones, approximately 85% of them singletons. The sample consisted of PBMCs. Every receptor here comes from a woman in her thirties or forties in good health. Some clones in this sample may be carry-over from other donors' samples.

The V call is TRBV6-1, the J call TRBJ2-5; D is perhaps TRBD1 (5 bases). This CDR3 comprises 13 residues. The germline V and J ends were trimmed by 11 bases and 4 bases, with 17 bases remaining between them. Germline V gene data show CDR1 as MNHNS and CDR2 as SASEGT. The CDR3: CASTRVIGETQYF. The CDR3 DNA reads TGTGCCTCCACCAGGGTAATCGGAGAGACCCAGTACTTC.

This chain links TRBV5-1 with TRBJ2-3, with unresolved D. CDR1 and CDR2 (germline): SGHRS, YFSETQ. V was cut by 4 bases and J by 5 bases, with 17 bases left in between. CDR3 size: 15 residues. CDR3 sequence reads: CASSQRMQNQDTQYF. The CDR3 coding sequence is TGCGCCAGCAGCCAACGGATGCAGAATCAAGATACGCAGTATTTT.

For the CDR3, the DNA is TGTGCCAGCAGCGGGGGCACAGATACGCAGTATTTT. Its protein product is CASSGGTDTQYF. V is TRBV9 and J is TRBJ2-3; D not resolved. Germline V gene lookup returns CDR1 SGDLS and CDR2 YYNGEE. The CDR3 covers 12 residues. The V end was cut by 3 bases, the J end by 1 base, with 3 bases between. Based on the CDR3 plus reference TRBV9 and TRBJ2-3, the full variable domain is DSGVTQTPKHLITATGQRVTLRCSPRSGDLSVYWYQQSLDQGLQFLIQYYNGEERAKGNILERFSAQQFPDLHSELNLSSLELGDSALYFCASSGGTDTQYFGPGTRLTVL.

The rearrangement links TRBV5-6 to TRBJ2-1; D is ambiguous. Germline values: CDR1 SGHDT, CDR2 YYEEEE. The CDR3 sequence is 15 residues long. The V end was cut by 0 bases, the J end by 5 bases, with 12 bases between. The CDR3 sequence: CASSLELRSHNEQFF. The CDR3 nucleotides read TGTGCCAGCAGCTTGGAGCTTCGATCTCACAATGAGCAGTTCTTC.

The chain carries TRBV5-1 and TRBJ2-7; 10 nucleotides agree with TRBD2. The CDR3 contains 20 residues. Germline V gene sequence: CDR1 SGHRS, CDR2 YFSETQ. The J segment lost 2 bases and the V segment lost 1 base, leaving 18 bases of the junction unmatched. CDR3 in amino acids: CASSLSTRLAGALLTYEQYF. The CDR3 region has the DNA TGCGCCAGCAGCTTGAGCACTCGTCTAGCGGGAGCCCTCCTAACCTACGAGCAGTACTTC.

This clone turned up a few times. The chain recombines TRBV19 with TRBJ2-7, with no clear D. The CDR3 has 12 amino acids. Germline CDR1 is LNHDA and CDR2 is SQIVND (reference sequence). V lost 5 bases to trimming and J lost 2 bases, with 7 bases between them. The CDR3 loop is CASSAAAYEQYF. The CDR3 bases are TGTGCCAGTAGTGCCGCCGCCTACGAGCAGTACTTC.

The CDR3 protein is CASQWGSSSTGELFF. CDR3 nucleotide sequence: TGTGCCAGCCAGTGGGGCAGTAGTTCCACCGGGGAGCTGTTTTTT. This rearrangement joins TRBV2 to TRBJ2-2; the D gene is possibly TRBD1 (5 bases). The length of the CDR3 is 15 residues. CDR1 and CDR2 (germline): SNHLY, FYNNEI. The germline V and J ends were trimmed by 8 bases and 4 bases, with 17 bases remaining between them.

This clone was counted at least ten times. The identical CDR3 is also encoded by other nucleotide sequences in the sample. This rearrangement joins TRBV5-6 to TRBJ2-1, with 10 bases matching TRBD2. There are 18 residues in the CDR3. Germline lookup yields CDR1 SGHDT and CDR2 YYEEEE. J lost 13 bases, V lost 1 base, and 20 bases had no gene match. CDR3 loop: CASSLPALGSGRPAVQFF. Here the CDR3 DNA reads TGTGCCAGCAGCTTGCCCGCCCTGGGTAGCGGGAGGCCGGCAGTTCAGTTCTTC.

V usage is TRBV18 and J usage is TRBJ1-1; D is unresolved. Trimming left V 2 bases short and J 7 bases short, with 8 bases between. There are 12 residues in the CDR3. Germline V gene lookup returns CDR1 KGHSH and CDR2 LQKENI. The CDR3 coding sequence is TGTGCCAGCTCACCAGTGGCAGGTGAAGCTTTCTTT. Translating gives CASSPVAGEAFF. The full variable domain, completed using reference TRBV18 and TRBJ1-1, is NAGVMQNPRHLVRRRGQEARLRCSPMKGHSHVYWYRQLPEEGLKFMVYLQKENIIDESGMPKERFSAEFPKEGPSILRIQQVVRGDSAAYFCASSPVAGEAFFGQGTRLTVV.

The chain employs TRBV10-3 and TRBJ2-1, with 10 bases matching TRBD2. Germline V lookup: CDR1 ENHRY, CDR2 SYGVKD. The CDR3 is 14 amino acids. Losses at the gene ends were 6 bases for V and 8 bases for J; bases not matched to a gene: 7. Here the CDR3 DNA reads TGTGCCATCAGGGGGGCCGGGACTAGCGATGAGCAGTTCTTC. Translating it yields CAIRGAGTSDEQFF.

This rearrangement joins TRBV5-4 to TRBJ2-5, with TRBD2 identical over 11 bases. The ends lost 4 bases at V and 2 bases at J; junction bases unmatched: 10. This CDR3 region has 17 residues. Germline loops: CDR1 SGHNT, CDR2 YYREEE (reference sequence). The CDR3 region has the DNA TGTGCCAGCAGCCCCACCCCGGGACTAGCGGAACAAGAGACCCAGTACTTC. Translated, it gives CASSPTPGLAEQETQYF.

J is TRBJ1-2 and V is TRBV7-2; D is possibly TRBD1 (6 bases). The germline CDR1 and CDR2 sequences are SGHTA and FQGNSA. Trimming stripped 5 bases from V and 7 bases from J, with 17 bases between. The length of the CDR3 is 14 residues. CDR3 in amino acids: CASSPQDSLFGYTF. The CDR3 bases are TGTGCCAGCAGCCCCCAGGACAGTCTCTTTGGCTACACCTTC. Combining the CDR3 with reference TRBV7-2 and TRBJ1-2 gives the whole variable domain GAGVSQSPSNKVTEKGKDVELRCDPISGHTALYWYRQSLGQGLEFLIYFQGNSAPDKSGLPSDRFSAERTGGSVSTLTIQRTQQEDSAVYLCASSPQDSLFGYTFGSGTRLTVV.

This chain uses TRBV7-9 with TRBJ2-7; D gene ambiguous. V shed 1 base and J shed 7 bases, with 14 bases lying between them. CDR1 and CDR2 (germline): SEHNR, FQNEAQ (reference sequence). This CDR3 spans 14 amino acids. CDR3 amino acids: CASSLGLGLDEQYF. For the CDR3, the DNA is TGTGCCAGCAGCTTAGGGCTGGGTCTGGATGAGCAGTACTTC.

The chain joins TRBV7-2 to TRBJ2-7; TRBD2 agrees at 14 bases. V shed 4 bases and J 4 bases; nucleotides not matched to a gene: 9. The CDR3 sequence is 17 residues long. Germline V gene lookup returns CDR1 SGHTA and CDR2 FQGNSA. The CDR3 reads CASSSPGTSGRGYEQYF. In DNA, the CDR3 is TGTGCCAGCAGCTCCCCCGGGACTAGCGGGAGAGGGTACGAGCAGTACTTC.

The chain links TRBV19 to TRBJ2-7, with 8 bases that match TRBD1. The ends lost 4 bases at V and 5 bases at J; junction bases unmatched: 13. CDR1 and CDR2 from the germline V gene are LNHDA and SQIVND (reference sequence). The CDR3 is 16 amino acids. The CDR3 region is CASSTPAGTGGDEQYF. In nucleotides, the CDR3 is TGTGCCAGTAGTACACCAGCCGGGACAGGAGGCGACGAGCAGTACTTC. Looking up the rest from reference TRBV19 and TRBJ2-7 gives the full variable domain: DGGITQSPKYLFRKEGQNVTLSCEQNLNHDAMYWYRQDPGQGLRLIYYSQIVNDFQKGDIAEGYSVSREKKESFPLTVTSAQKNPTAFYLCASSTPAGTGGDEQYFGPGTRLTVT.

Only one count was recorded for this clone. The chain uses TRBV11-3 and TRBJ2-2; 8 bases are a match to TRBD2. The CDR3 has 15 residues. The V and J ends lost 6 bases and 2 bases, in that order; junction bases with no gene match: 5. Germline lookup yields CDR1 SGHNT and CDR2 YENEEA. CDR3 DNA sequence: TGTGCCAGCAGTCTACTAGCGGCAAACACCGGGGAGCTGTTTTTT. It yields the protein CASSLLAANTGELFF.

The chain recombines TRBV7-2 with TRBJ2-7; 11 bases align to TRBD2. The CDR3 spans 15 residues. J gave up 3 bases and V 2 bases, and 3 bases lay outside the gene matches. Germline-derived CDR1 and CDR2 are SGHTA and FQGNSA. The CDR3: CASSLTLAGGYEQYF. The CDR3, as DNA: TGTGCCAGCAGCTTAACCCTAGCGGGAGGCTACGAGCAGTACTTC.

V usage is TRBV5-4 and J usage is TRBJ2-5; D is tentatively TRBD1 or TRBD2 (5 bases each). Looked up from germline, CDR1 is SGHNT and CDR2 is YYREEE (reference sequence). Trimming took 2 bases from V and 1 from J, leaving 15 bases between them. The CDR3 contains 16 residues. Here the CDR3 reads CASSLEPGRTQETQYF. The CDR3 coding sequence is TGTGCCAGCAGCTTAGAACCGGGACGGACCCAAGAGACCCAGTACTTC.

The genes are TRBV2 and TRBJ2-1; 15 nucleotides match TRBD2. Germline V lookup: CDR1 SNHLY, CDR2 FYNNEI. The CDR3 covers 16 residues. With 6 bases clipped from V and 12 bases from J, the junction kept 12 bases outside the gene matches. The CDR3 region is CASSAGLAGGVGRQFF. CDR3 DNA: TGTGCCAGCAGCGCGGGACTAGCGGGAGGAGTCGGTCGGCAGTTCTTC.

This clone has only a few counts. The V call is TRBV19, the J call TRBJ2-7; D gene ambiguous. Trimming shortened V by 2 bases and J by 2 bases, and 10 bases separated the two germline ends. The CDR3 runs to 14 residues. Germline CDR1 and CDR2: LNHDA and SQIVND (reference sequence). The CDR3 nucleotides are TGTGCCAGTAGTATAACGTCACAGACCTACGAGCAGTACTTC. It specifies CASSITSQTYEQYF. Based on the CDR3 plus reference TRBV19 and TRBJ2-7, the full variable domain is DGGITQSPKYLFRKEGQNVTLSCEQNLNHDAMYWYRQDPGQGLRLIYYSQIVNDFQKGDIAEGYSVSREKKESFPLTVTSAQKNPTAFYLCASSITSQTYEQYFGPGTRLTVT.

To note about this clone: A clone one base away is much larger, so this may be a read error. This specimen includes other DNA sequences encoding the same CDR3. The chain recombines TRBV15 with TRBJ2-7, with 8 bases matching TRBD1. Per germline, CDR1 LNHNV and CDR2 YYDKDF (reference sequence). CDR3 length: 16 amino acids. This CDR3 reads CATSDRGSAGIYEQYF. In DNA, the CDR3 is TGTGCTACCAGCGACAGGGGCTCAGCGGGTATATACGAGCAGTACTTC.

The chain is built from TRBV28 and TRBJ2-5, with no clear D. Germline assignment: CDR1 MDHEN and CDR2 SYDVKM. V lost 7 bases, J lost 2 bases, and 23 bases lay in between. This CDR3 has 17 amino acids. The CDR3 protein is CASTPRIWVSEQETQYF. DNA for the CDR3: TGTGCCAGCACCCCCAGGATTTGGGTCTCGGAACAAGAGACCCAGTACTTC. The entire variable domain, with the rest obtained from reference TRBV28 and TRBJ2-5, is as follows: DVKVTQSSRYLVKRTGEKVFLECVQDMDHENMFWYRQDPGLGLRLIYFSYDVKMKEKGDIPEGYSVSREKKERFSLILESASTNQTSMYLCASTPRIWVSEQETQYFGPGTRLLVL.

The chain recombines TRBV19 with TRBJ1-2, with D perhaps TRBD1 (6 bases). V lost 7 bases to trimming and J lost 0 bases, with 15 bases between them. Germline V gene lookup returns CDR1 LNHDA and CDR2 SQIVND (reference sequence). The CDR3 has 15 amino acids. CDR3 region: CASNPAGATNYGYTF. CDR3 sequence (DNA): TGTGCCAGTAATCCGGCGGGGGCTACTAACTATGGCTACACCTTC.

The CDR3 loop reads CASSSGLSYEQYF. CDR3 bases: TGTGCCAGCAGCTCGGGACTATCCTACGAGCAGTACTTC. The chain employs TRBV7-8 and TRBJ2-7; TRBD2 aligns across 7 bases. This CDR3 is 13 amino acids long. The junction had 1 base not matched to a gene; V was cut back by 4 bases and J by 1 base. Germline CDR1 reads SGHVS; CDR2 reads FQNEAQ.

This clone occurred once. This chain uses TRBV5-4 with TRBJ1-2, with 10 bases aligning to TRBD1. V dropped 2 bases and J dropped 7; count of bases not matched to a gene: 5. From germline, CDR1 is SGHNT and CDR2 YYREEE (reference sequence). CDR3 length equals 14 residues. The CDR3 region has the DNA TGTGCCAGCAGCTTAGACAGGGGGCAGGGTGGCTACACCTTC. It is translated as CASSLDRGQGGYTF.

Turning to this clone: Other DNA sequences of this sample code for an identical CDR3. The rearrangement links TRBV6-4 to TRBJ1-1; D unclear. Germline values: CDR1 MRHNA, CDR2 SNTAGT. The length of the CDR3 is 13 residues. Trimming took off 5 bases at V and 1 base at J, with 8 bases between the two ends. The CDR3 bases are TGTGCCAGCAGTCGAACAGAGAACACTGAAGCTTTCTTT. Residues: CASSRTENTEAFF.

About this clone: Other DNA sequences in the same sample also yield this CDR3. The CDR3 DNA reads TGCGCCAGCAGCCCTGGGGGGGCTGAAGAGACCCAGTACTTC. Encoded protein: CASSPGGAEETQYF. This chain uses TRBV5-1 with TRBJ2-5; D is possibly TRBD2 (7 bases). V was shortened by 4 bases and J by 3 bases, with 13 bases between the two germline ends. The CDR3 spans 14 residues. Germline CDR1 and CDR2: SGHRS and YFSETQ.

The chain recombines TRBV5-4 with TRBJ2-3, with 11 nucleotides matching TRBD2. Germline lookup yields CDR1 SGHNT and CDR2 YYREEE (reference sequence). V gave up 5 bases and J gave up 5 bases; unmatched junction bases: 4. CDR3 size: 14 residues. The CDR3 is CASRVGLAGDTQYF. CDR3 sequence (DNA): TGTGCCAGCAGAGTTGGACTAGCGGGAGATACGCAGTATTTT.

This clone was counted a few times. The chain joins TRBV11-2 to TRBJ1-4; 7 nucleotides match TRBD1. The trim removed 1 base at V and 8 bases at J, leaving 1 base unmatched. The CDR3 is 13 amino acids. Looked up from germline, CDR1 is SGHAT and CDR2 is FQNNGV. CDR3 loop: CASSLGTGEKLFF. The CDR3, as DNA: TGTGCCAGCAGCTTAGGGACAGGCGAAAAACTGTTTTTT. The full variable domain, completed using reference TRBV11-2 and TRBJ1-4, is EAGVAQSPRYKIIEKRQSVAFWCNPISGHATLYWYQQILGQGPKLLIQFQNNGVVDDSQLPKDRFSAERLKGVDSTLKIQPAKLEDSAVYLCASSLGTGEKLFFGSGTQLSVL.

This chain links TRBV5-6 with TRBJ2-7, with TRBD2 identical over 7 bases. Germline CDR1 and CDR2: SGHDT and YYEEEE. V lost 3 bases, J lost 7 bases, and 13 bases stayed unmatched. This CDR3 is 15 amino acids long. DNA for the CDR3: TGTGCCAGCAGCTCGCAAGCGGGACTTTGGTTGGAGCAGTACTTC. Translating gives CASSSQAGLWLEQYF. The whole variable domain, remainder taken from reference TRBV5-6 and TRBJ2-7, is DAGVTQSPTHLIKTRGQQVTLRCSPKSGHDTVSWYQQALGQGPQFIFQYYEEEERQRGNFPDRFSGHQFPNYSSELNVNALLLGDSALYLCASSSQAGLWLEQYFGPGTRLTVT.

The chain carries TRBV9 and TRBJ2-1; 8 bases agree with TRBD2. There are 16 residues in the CDR3. V was pared by 0 bases and J by 0 bases, with 2 bases of the junction left unmatched. Germline-derived CDR1 and CDR2 are SGDLS and YYNGEE. The CDR3 DNA follows: TGTGCCAGCAGCGTAGGACTAGCGAGCTCCTACAATGAGCAGTTCTTC. This encodes CASSVGLASSYNEQFF. Full variable domain (rest looked up from reference TRBV9 and TRBJ2-1): DSGVTQTPKHLITATGQRVTLRCSPRSGDLSVYWYQQSLDQGLQFLIQYYNGEERAKGNILERFSAQQFPDLHSELNLSSLELGDSALYFCASSVGLASSYNEQFFGPGTRLTVL.

Concerning this clone: Other nucleotide sequences in the sample specify the same CDR3. The genes are TRBV30 and TRBJ1-5, with unresolved D. Germline V gives CDR1 GTSNPN, CDR2 SVGIG (reference sequence). CDR3 length: 13 amino acids. The ends were cut back, 5 bases at V and 6 bases at J, with 14 bases in the middle. The CDR3 here is CAWGLGSGQPQHF. DNA of the CDR3: TGTGCCTGGGGTCTGGGGTCCGGTCAGCCCCAGCATTTT.